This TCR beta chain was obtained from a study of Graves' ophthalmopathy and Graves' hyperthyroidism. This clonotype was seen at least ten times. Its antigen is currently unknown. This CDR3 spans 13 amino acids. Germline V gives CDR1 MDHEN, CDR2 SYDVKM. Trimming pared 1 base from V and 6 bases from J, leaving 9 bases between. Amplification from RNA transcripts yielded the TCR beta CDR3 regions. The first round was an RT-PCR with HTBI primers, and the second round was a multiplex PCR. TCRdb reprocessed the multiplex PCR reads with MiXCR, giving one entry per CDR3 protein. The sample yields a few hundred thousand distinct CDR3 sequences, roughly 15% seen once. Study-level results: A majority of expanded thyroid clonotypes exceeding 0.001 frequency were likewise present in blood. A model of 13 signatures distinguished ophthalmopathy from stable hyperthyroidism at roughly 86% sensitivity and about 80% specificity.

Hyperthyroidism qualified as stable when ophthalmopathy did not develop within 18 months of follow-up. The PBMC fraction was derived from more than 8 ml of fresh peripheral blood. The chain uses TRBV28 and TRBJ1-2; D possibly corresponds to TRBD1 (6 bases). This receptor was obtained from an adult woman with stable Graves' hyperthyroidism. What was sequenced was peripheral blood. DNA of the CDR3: TGTGCCAGCAGTTTATTCAAGGGGGATGGCTACACCTTC. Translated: CASSLFKGDGYTF.